These 25 T cell receptor beta chains share one sample of origin, sequenced in a study of T cells after yellow fever vaccination. Via MiXCR, TCRdb re-called the 5' RACE reads, giving one row per CDR3 protein. The sample contains roughly 340,000 distinct CDR3 sequences, almost 4% of which appear only once. Here the sequenced sample was PBMCs, taken 5 days after the yellow fever booster vaccination. These receptors all come from a man aged 18-30 years who received the YFV17D yellow fever vaccine.

The chain joins TRBV6-1 to TRBJ1-2; unclear D gene. Germline V CDR1 and CDR2: MNHNS, SASEGT. The V gene lost 8 bases and the J gene lost 5 bases, with 21 bases spanning the gap. The CDR3 runs 15 residues. The CDR3 DNA sequence: TGTGCCAGCGTACTATCCGGGGAGATCCTTTATGGCTACACCTTC. Translation: CASVLSGEILYGYTF.

This clonotype showed up many times. The rearrangement joins TRBV4-1 to TRBJ2-3; D gene ambiguous. The CDR3 contains 13 residues. CDR1 is MGHRA, CDR2 YSYEKL, per germline. V lost 1 base and J 1 base, leaving 3 bases between the germline ends. The CDR3 reads CASSQVGTDTQYF. CDR3 DNA: TGCGCCAGCAGCCAAGTGGGCACAGATACGCAGTATTTT.

V is TRBV20-1 and J is TRBJ1-1; TRBD1 is a possible D gene (5 bases). The V end lost 3 bases, the J end lost 8 bases, and 13 bases lay between the germline ends. The CDR3 contains 12 residues. CDR1 is DFQATT, CDR2 SNEGSKA, per germline (reference sequence). The CDR3 is CSASRGGGEAFF. CDR3 coding DNA: TGCAGTGCTAGCCGTGGCGGGGGGGAAGCTTTCTTT.

The V and J genes are TRBV5-1 and TRBJ1-1; 11 bases line up with TRBD1. After removal of 1 base from V and 4 bases from J, the junction contained 9 bases not matched to a gene. From germline, CDR1 is SGHRS and CDR2 YFSETQ. The CDR3 spans 17 residues. The CDR3 spells CASSLSLGQGAFTEAFF. CDR3 DNA: TGCGCCAGCAGCTTGTCTCTCGGACAGGGGGCTTTCACTGAAGCTTTCTTT.

The chain has TRBV10-2 and TRBJ2-1; D unclear. Germline V gene data show CDR1 as WSHSY and CDR2 as SAAADI. CDR3 length equals 14 residues. V lost 2 bases to trimming and J lost 0 bases, with 5 bases between them. The CDR3 coding sequence is TGCGCCAGCAGTGAGGGTGTCTCCTACAATGAGCAGTTCTTC. Amino acids: CASSEGVSYNEQFF.

This clonotype showed up just a few times. V is TRBV4-3 and J is TRBJ2-4; no reliable D call. This CDR3 contains 13 residues. CDR1 LGHNA and CDR2 YSLEER come from the germline V gene. V was cut by 0 bases and J by 7 bases, with 7 bases left in between. In nucleotides, the CDR3 is TGCGCCAGCAGCCAAGATCTCGGGAACATTCAGTACTTC. Protein sequence: CASSQDLGNIQYF.

The sample holds a few counts of this clonotype. J is TRBJ2-1 and V is TRBV27; 7 bases are shared with TRBD2. With 4 bases clipped from V and 4 bases from J, the junction kept 4 bases outside the gene matches. From germline, CDR1 is MNHEY and CDR2 SMNVEV (reference sequence). The CDR3 is 14 amino acids. The CDR3 loop reads CASSWIGGYNEQFF. The DNA for the CDR3 is TGTGCCAGCAGTTGGATCGGGGGGTACAATGAGCAGTTCTTC.

This clonotype was observed a few times. This rearrangement joins TRBV6-2 or TRBV6-3 to TRBJ2-7; 7 bases map to TRBD2. The CDR3 runs to 15 residues. Trimming at V came to 4 bases and at J to 0 bases, leaving 6 bases not matched to a gene. Per germline, CDR1 MNHEY and CDR2 SVGEGT. CDR3 in amino acids: CASSSGGRSSYEQYV. The CDR3 nucleotides read TGTGCCAGCAGTTCGGGAGGTCGATCCTCCTACGAGCAGTACGTC.

This clonotype was seen many times. This chain connects TRBV12-3 or TRBV12-4 to TRBJ2-3; TRBD1 might be the D (5 bases). V gave up 4 bases and J gave up 8 bases, with 13 bases separating them. This CDR3 is 13 amino acids long. This chain's CDR3 is CASSSLGPGTQYF. The CDR3 coding sequence is TGTGCCAGCAGTTCCCTGGGGCCCGGTACGCAGTATTTT.

The chain recombines TRBV5-5 with TRBJ1-1; D gene unclear. Trimming took 0 bases from V and 7 from J, leaving 7 bases between them. The CDR3 has 12 amino acids. In germline, CDR1 is SGHKS, CDR2 YYEKEE (reference sequence). The CDR3 sequence: CASSLEGGEAFF. The CDR3, as DNA: TGTGCCAGCAGCTTGGAAGGCGGTGAAGCTTTCTTT.

This clonotype was seen a few times. This chain connects TRBV28 to TRBJ2-5, with 11 bases fitting TRBD1. Germline CDR1 and CDR2: MDHEN and SYDVKM. This CDR3 is 14 amino acids long. V trimming: 5 bases; J trimming: 4 bases; junction bases outside the gene matches: 3. The chain's CDR3 is CASSTGTGGETQYF. CDR3 DNA sequence: TGTGCCAGCAGTACCGGGACAGGGGGAGAGACCCAGTACTTC.

A note on this clonotype: The germline gene is not matched at one end of the junction; a read error may be the cause. This chain joins TRBV7-8 and TRBJ2-1; D perhaps matches TRBD1 (7 bases). Germline V gene data show CDR1 as SGHVS and CDR2 as FQNEAQ. The CDR3 length is 16 residues. CDR3 DNA: TGTGGCAGCAGCCCAAAGGGGGCTAGGTGGGGAGGTGAGCAGTTCTTC. It codes for CGSSPKGARWGGEQFF.

This clonotype was recorded many times. The chain carries TRBV5-8 and TRBJ2-7, with a possible D match to TRBD2 (5 bases). The CDR3 has 13 amino acids. V was shortened by 4 bases and J by 2 bases, with 10 bases between the two germline ends. CDR1 and CDR2 from the germline V gene are SGHTS and YDEGEE. This chain's CDR3 is CASSPPGAYEQYF. CDR3 DNA: TGTGCCAGCAGCCCCCCCGGGGCCTACGAGCAGTACTTC.

The chain links TRBV7-2 to TRBJ2-1; D remains unclear. In germline, CDR1 is SGHTA, CDR2 FQGNSA. This CDR3 is built from 13 residues. V lost 5 bases and J lost 9, with 14 bases in between. CDR3 amino acids: CASSPPGGSEQFF. DNA of the CDR3: TGTGCCAGCAGCCCCCCGGGCGGTAGTGAGCAGTTCTTC.

The chain joins TRBV24-1 to TRBJ2-3; D is uncertain. The CDR3 has 15 residues. V was trimmed by 3 bases and J by 2 bases, leaving 11 bases between them. Germline CDR1 KGHDR, CDR2 SFDVKD. The CDR3 nucleotides read TGTGCCACCAGTGATCCTAAAGGGAACACAGATACGCAGTATTTT. Translated, it gives CATSDPKGNTDTQYF.

This sequence joins TRBV20-1 and TRBJ2-3; perhaps TRBD1 as D (6 bases). V dropped 5 bases and J dropped 0 bases, with 24 bases sitting between them. CDR3 size: 18 residues. CDR1 and CDR2 from the germline V gene are DFQATT and SNEGSKA (reference sequence). CDR3: CSALDPGGQRWSTDTQYF. The CDR3 DNA reads as TGCAGTGCTCTAGACCCAGGAGGACAGCGCTGGAGCACAGATACGCAGTATTTT.

This clonotype was counted at least ten times. The chain carries TRBV4-1 and TRBJ2-6; 7 bases align to TRBD1. The V gene's germline CDR1 is MGHRA and CDR2 YSYEKL. CDR3 length: 16 amino acids. The ends lost 0 bases at V and 3 bases at J; junction bases unmatched: 2. The CDR3 region is CASSQDQGVGANVLTF. The CDR3 DNA follows: TGCGCCAGCAGCCAAGATCAGGGGGTTGGGGCCAACGTCCTGACTTTC.

This chain joins TRBV7-2 and TRBJ2-5; possible D gene TRBD1, 6 bases. There are 15 residues in the CDR3. Deletions cut 5 bases from V and 3 bases from J, with 16 bases between. The germline CDR1 and CDR2 sequences are SGHTA and FQGNSA. The CDR3 loop is CASSPVEQGKETQYF. The CDR3 nucleotides are TGTGCCAGCAGCCCAGTGGAACAGGGTAAAGAGACCCAGTACTTC.

This clonotype was counted between two and nine times. J is TRBJ2-5 and V is TRBV4-2; 10 bases map to TRBD2. Trimming removed 1 base from V and 4 bases from J; junction bases left unmatched: 6. There are 16 residues in the CDR3. The V gene's germline CDR1 is LGHNA and CDR2 YNFKEQ. DNA of the CDR3: TGTGCCAGCAGCCAAGTGAGCGGGGGGGCGTCAGAGACCCAGTACTTC. Encoded protein: CASSQVSGGASETQYF.

This clonotype showed up many times. The genes are TRBV20-1 and TRBJ1-1; D gene unclear. Per the germline V gene, CDR1 is DFQATT and CDR2 is SNEGSKA (reference sequence). The CDR3 consists of 11 residues. In DNA, the CDR3 is TGCAGCGGCGAAATGAACACTGAAGCTTTCTTT. It translates to CSGEMNTEAFF.

This clonotype was counted between two and nine times. This chain uses TRBV7-2 with TRBJ2-1; 11 nucleotides agree with TRBD2. The germline V gene has CDR1 SGHTA and CDR2 FQGNSA. The CDR3 has 16 amino acids. After removal of 3 bases from V and 2 bases from J, the junction contained 3 bases not matched to a gene. The CDR3 region has the DNA TGTGCCAGCAGCTTTGTAGCGGGGGGGACCTACAATGAGCAGTTCTTC. This gives the protein CASSFVAGGTYNEQFF.

Many counts were recorded for this clonotype. This chain links TRBV5-1 with TRBJ2-3, with 7 bases aligning to TRBD2. V lost 4 bases and J lost 3; bases outside the gene matches: 8. Germline CDR1 reads SGHRS; CDR2 reads YFSETQ. This CDR3 has 15 amino acids. CDR3 loop: CASSTGLEMTDTQYF. For the CDR3, the DNA is TGCGCCAGCAGCACCGGACTAGAGATGACAGATACGCAGTATTTT.

This clonotype was seen many times. This chain uses TRBV13 with TRBJ2-3; 7 bases align to TRBD2. V lost 3 bases and J lost 2; bases outside the gene matches: 2. Germline loops: CDR1 PRHDT, CDR2 FYEKMQ (reference sequence). The CDR3 length is 14 residues. The CDR3 is CASSFGGFTDTQYF. CDR3 DNA sequence: TGTGCCAGCAGCTTCGGGGGGTTCACAGATACGCAGTATTTT.

At least ten counts were recorded for this clonotype. This chain connects TRBV3-1 to TRBJ1-4; TRBD1 matches 7 bases. Germline V CDR1 and CDR2: LGHDT, YNNKEL (reference sequence). The J segment lost 8 bases and the V segment lost 3 bases, leaving 6 bases of the junction unmatched. This CDR3 comprises 14 residues. CDR3: CASSHRRGEEKLFF. The CDR3 DNA follows: TGTGCCAGCAGCCATCGCAGGGGGGAGGAAAAACTGTTTTTT.

The sample holds many counts of this clonotype. This chain connects TRBV12-3 or TRBV12-4 to TRBJ2-1; TRBD2 matches 11 bases. Losses at the gene ends were 4 bases for V and 5 bases for J; bases not matched to a gene: 7. The CDR3 has 16 amino acids. The chain's CDR3 is CASSWGLAAPHNEQFF. The CDR3 nucleotides are TGTGCCAGCAGTTGGGGACTAGCGGCACCTCACAATGAGCAGTTCTTC.